The rows below give T cell receptor beta chains drawn from one sample of a study of OX40 agonist ivuxolimab in advanced cancers. This table comes from immunoSEQ multiplex PCR, and its TCRdb copy is limited to in-frame clones, with some not included. Counted here are around 71,000 clones, around 83% occurring once; the ten biggest clones make up 1.1%. The sequences come from CD4+ or CD8+ T cells sorted from blood, collected in a trial of the OX40 agonist ivuxolimab. Every receptor here comes from an adult with an advanced solid tumor such as melanoma, head and neck, liver or kidney cancer. Both conserved end residues are part of each CDR3. A D gene is named only where the DNA matches it firmly. Expanded clones get a size class; other rows say once, few or many, or leave the size out.

V gene	clone size	D gene	J gene	CDR3 length	CDR3 protein	CDR3 DNA
TRBV9	-	-	TRBJ1-5	14	CASSVGDHNQPQHF	TGTGCCAGCAGCGTAGGTGACCACAATCAGCCCCAGCATTTT
TRBV7-7	-	TRBD1	TRBJ2-2	15	CASSSINRGAGELFF	TGTGCTAGCAGCTCGATAAACAGGGGAGCCGGGGAGCTGTTTTTT
TRBV5-1	-	TRBD2	TRBJ2-7	16	CASSLGGTNPVDEQYF	TGCGCCAGCAGCTTGGGGGGGACTAACCCTGTCGACGAGCAGTACTTC
TRBV30	few	TRBD2	TRBJ2-7	17	CAWRDRSSGRLPYEQYF	TGTGCCTGGCGGGACAGATCTAGCGGGAGACTTCCCTACGAGCAGTACTTC
TRBV10-1	-	TRBD2	TRBJ2-2	16	CASSETSGRNTGELFF	TGCGCCAGCAGCGAAACTAGCGGGAGGAACACCGGGGAGCTGTTTTTT
TRBV30	-	TRBD1	TRBJ1-4	16	CAWSGGQGIWGEKLFF	TGTGCCTGGAGCGGGGGACAGGGTATTTGGGGAGAAAAACTGTTTTTT
TRBV6-8	few	TRBD1	TRBJ1-5	16	CASSYSTGRSNQPQHF	TGTGCCAGCAGTTACTCGACAGGGAGAAGCAATCAGCCCCAGCATTTT
TRBV5-5	-	TRBD1	TRBJ2-7	15	CASSTDQQGTYEQYF	TGTGCCAGCAGCACTGACCAACAGGGGACCTACGAGCAGTACTTC
TRBV28	-	TRBD1	TRBJ2-4	15	CASTSPGQGVNIQYF	TGTGCCAGCACCTCCCCGGGACAGGGGGTTAACATTCAGTACTTC
TRBV6-5	-	-	TRBJ2-7	14	CASSWGLSSYEQYF	TGTGCCAGCAGTTGGGGACTGTCCTCCTACGAGCAGTACTTC
TRBV4-3	-	TRBD2	TRBJ2-2	17	CASSQLTSGRAPGELFF	TGCGCCAGCAGCCAGCTCACTAGCGGGAGGGCCCCCGGGGAGCTGTTTTTT